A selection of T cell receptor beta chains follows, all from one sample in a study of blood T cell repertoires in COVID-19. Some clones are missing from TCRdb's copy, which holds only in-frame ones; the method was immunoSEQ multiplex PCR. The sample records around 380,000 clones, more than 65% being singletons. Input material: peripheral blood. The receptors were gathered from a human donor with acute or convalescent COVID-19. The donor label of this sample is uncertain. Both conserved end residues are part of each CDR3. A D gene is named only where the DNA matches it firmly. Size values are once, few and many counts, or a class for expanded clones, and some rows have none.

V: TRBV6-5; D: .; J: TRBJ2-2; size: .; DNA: TGTGCCAGCAGTCAGGAGGCGTTCACCGGGGAGCTGTTTTTT; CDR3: CASSQEAFTGELFF
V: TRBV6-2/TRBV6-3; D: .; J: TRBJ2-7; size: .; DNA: TGTGCCAGCAGCCTGGGACAAAAACGGTACGAGCAGTACTTC; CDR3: CASSLGQKRYEQYF
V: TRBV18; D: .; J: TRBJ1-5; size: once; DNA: TGTGCCAGCTCACTTGACTACTCTAGCAATCAGCCCCAGCATTTT; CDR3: CASSLDYSSNQPQHF
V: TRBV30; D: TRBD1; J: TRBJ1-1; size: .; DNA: TGTGCCTGGAGCCGGGACAGCGCGAAACTTGAAGCTTTCTTT; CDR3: CAWSRDSAKLEAFF
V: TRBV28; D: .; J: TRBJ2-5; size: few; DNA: TGTGCCAGCAGTTTACTAGCGAACCAAGAGACCCAGTACTTC; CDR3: CASSLLANQETQYF
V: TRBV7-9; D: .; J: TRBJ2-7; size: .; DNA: TGTGCCAGCAGCGCCAACCCGTTGGTTCAGGGGGAGCAGTACTTC; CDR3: CASSANPLVQGEQYF
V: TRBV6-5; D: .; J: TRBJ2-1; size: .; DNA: TGTGCCAGCAGTAAGGGACAAGCCTACAATGAGCAGTTCTTC; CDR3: CASSKGQAYNEQFF
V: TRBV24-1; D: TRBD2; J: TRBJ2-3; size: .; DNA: TGTGCCACCAGTGATCCCTACTCTAGCGGAAGCACAGATACGCAGTATTTT; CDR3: CATSDPYSSGSTDTQYF
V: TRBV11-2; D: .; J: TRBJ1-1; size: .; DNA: TGTGCCAGCAGCTTAGACACAGCTGAAGCTTTCTTT; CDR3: CASSLDTAEAFF
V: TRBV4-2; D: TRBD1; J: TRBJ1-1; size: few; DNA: TGTGCCAGCAGCCGAACAGGGGCCCGAACTGAAGCTTTCTTT; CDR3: CASSRTGARTEAFF
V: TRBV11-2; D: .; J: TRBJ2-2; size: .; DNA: TGTGCCAGCAGATCAAGCAGGGGTCGGGCCGGGGAGCTGTTTTTT; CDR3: CASRSSRGRAGELFF
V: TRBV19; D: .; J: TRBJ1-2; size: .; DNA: TGTGCCAGTAGTCGCGGGGGGCGATTCTATGGCTACACCTTC; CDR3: CASSRGGRFYGYTF
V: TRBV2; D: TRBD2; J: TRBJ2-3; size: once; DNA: TGTGCCAGCAGTTACGGCGGACTAGCGGACACAGATACGCAGTATTTT; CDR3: CASSYGGLADTDTQYF
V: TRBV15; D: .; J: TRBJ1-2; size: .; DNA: TGTGCCACCAGCTTGGGCCGCAATGGCTACACCTTC; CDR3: CATSLGRNGYTF
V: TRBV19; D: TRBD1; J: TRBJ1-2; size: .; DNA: TGTGCCAGTAGTATAGATACGCGGACAGGGGGCGTCAATGGCTACACCTTC; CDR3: CASSIDTRTGGVNGYTF
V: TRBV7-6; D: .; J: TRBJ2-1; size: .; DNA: TGTGCCAGCAGCTTAGAACCTGAGGATGAGCAGTTCTTC; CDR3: CASSLEPEDEQFF
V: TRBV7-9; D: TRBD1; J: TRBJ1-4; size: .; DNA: TGTGCCAGCAGCTCTCAACAGGGGGCCAGTGAAAAACTGTTTTTT; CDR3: CASSSQQGASEKLFF
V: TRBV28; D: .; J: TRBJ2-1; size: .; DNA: TGTGCCAGCAGTGAAAATAGCCCCCGGTACCTGTTCTTC; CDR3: CASSENSPRYLFF
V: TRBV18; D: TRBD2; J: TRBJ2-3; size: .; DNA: TGTGCCAGCTCACCAAAAAGCGGGGGACCCACAGATACGCAGTATTTT; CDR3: CASSPKSGGPTDTQYF
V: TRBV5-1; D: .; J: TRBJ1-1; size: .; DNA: TGCGCCAGCAGTGGGGGGGTGTCCACTGAAGCTTTCTTT; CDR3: CASSGGVSTEAFF
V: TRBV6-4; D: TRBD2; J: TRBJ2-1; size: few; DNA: TGTGCCACCCGTCGGGGAGCGGGAGCTCTTAATGAGCAGTTCTTC; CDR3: CATRRGAGALNEQFF
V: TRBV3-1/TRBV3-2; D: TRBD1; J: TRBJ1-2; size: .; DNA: TGTGCCAGCAGCCCTGGGACAGGGGGATCCTATGGCTACACCTTC; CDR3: CASSPGTGGSYGYTF
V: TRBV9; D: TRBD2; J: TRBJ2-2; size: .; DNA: TGTGCCAGCAGCGTATTTGTCACTAGCGGGGGGACCGGGGAGCTGTTTTTT; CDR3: CASSVFVTSGGTGELFF
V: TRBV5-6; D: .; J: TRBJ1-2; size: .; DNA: TGTGCCAGCAGCTTGTATTCCAGGAGGAACTATGGCTACACCTTC; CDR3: CASSLYSRRNYGYTF
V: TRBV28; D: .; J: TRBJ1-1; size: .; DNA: TGTGCCAGCAGACGAGAATTGAACACTGAAGCTTTCTTT; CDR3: CASRRELNTEAFF
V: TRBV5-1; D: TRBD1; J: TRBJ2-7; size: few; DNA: TGCGCCAGCAGCTTAGGGGGCAGAGGCGAGCAGTACTTC; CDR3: CASSLGGRGEQYF
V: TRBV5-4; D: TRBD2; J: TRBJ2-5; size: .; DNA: TGTGCCAGCAGCTTTGGCGGGAGAAACCAAGAGACCCAGTACTTC; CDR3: CASSFGGRNQETQYF
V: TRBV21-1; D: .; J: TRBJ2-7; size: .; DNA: TGTGCCAGCAGCAAACAGGGACAGGGGAGGGACGAGCAGTACTTC; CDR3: CASSKQGQGRDEQYF
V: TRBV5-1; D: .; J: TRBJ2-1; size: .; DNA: TGCGCCAGCAGCCTCGGGGATCTTGCCCCCAATGAGCAGTTCTTC; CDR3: CASSLGDLAPNEQFF
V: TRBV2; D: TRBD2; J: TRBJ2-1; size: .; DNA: TGTGCCAGCAGAGGGCGCGGGAGTGGAATTTACAATGAGCAGTTCTTC; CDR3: CASRGRGSGIYNEQFF
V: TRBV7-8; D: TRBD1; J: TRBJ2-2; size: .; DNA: TGTGCCAGCAGCTCACTGGCCGGGACAGCGAACACCGGGGAGCTGTTTTTT; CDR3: CASSSLAGTANTGELFF
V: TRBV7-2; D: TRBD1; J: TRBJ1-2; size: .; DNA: TGTGCCAGCAGCTTAGTCGGGACAGAGATTTTAGCTAACTATGGCTACACCTTC; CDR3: CASSLVGTEILANYGYTF
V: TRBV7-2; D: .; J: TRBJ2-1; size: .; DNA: TGTGCCAGCAGCTTAGAAGCGACAGCTCGAGGGAGGGAGCAGTTCTTC; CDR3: CASSLEATARGREQFF
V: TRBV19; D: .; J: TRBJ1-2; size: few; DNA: TGTGCCAGTAGTATGTTCCAGGGATCGGGCTACACCTTC; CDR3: CASSMFQGSGYTF
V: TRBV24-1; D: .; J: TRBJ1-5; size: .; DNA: TGTGCCACCAGTGATGTCCCAAATCAGCCCCAGCATTTT; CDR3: CATSDVPNQPQHF
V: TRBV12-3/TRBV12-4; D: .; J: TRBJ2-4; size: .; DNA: TGTGCCAGCAGTCGAGCCGACAGAAACATTCAGTACTTC; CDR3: CASSRADRNIQYF